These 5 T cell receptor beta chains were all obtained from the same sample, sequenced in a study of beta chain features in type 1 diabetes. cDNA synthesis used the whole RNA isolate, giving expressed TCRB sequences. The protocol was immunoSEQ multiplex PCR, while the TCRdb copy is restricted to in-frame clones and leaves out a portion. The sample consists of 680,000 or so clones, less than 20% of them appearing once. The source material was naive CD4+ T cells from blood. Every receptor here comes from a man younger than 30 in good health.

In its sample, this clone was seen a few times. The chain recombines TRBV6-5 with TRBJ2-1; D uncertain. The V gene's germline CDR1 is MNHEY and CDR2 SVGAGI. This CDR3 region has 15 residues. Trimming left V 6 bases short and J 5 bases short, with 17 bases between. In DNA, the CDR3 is TGTGCCAGCAGGAGAAAGGCCGATCTTAACAATGAGCAGTTCTTC. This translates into CASRRKADLNNEQFF.

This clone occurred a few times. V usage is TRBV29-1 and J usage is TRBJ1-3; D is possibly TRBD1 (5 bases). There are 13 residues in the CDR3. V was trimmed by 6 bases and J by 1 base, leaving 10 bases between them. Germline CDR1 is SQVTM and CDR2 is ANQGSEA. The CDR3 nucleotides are TGCAGCGTCAGGGAAGGATCTGGAAACACCATATATTTT. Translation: CSVREGSGNTIYF.

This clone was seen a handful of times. CDR3: CASSYNSGRPYEQYF. The DNA for the CDR3 is TGTGCCAGCAGTTACAACTCCGGTCGGCCGTACGAGCAGTACTTC. The chain joins TRBV6-5 to TRBJ2-7; no definite D call. V lost 2 bases and J 4 bases, leaving 15 bases between the germline ends. This CDR3 is built from 15 residues. Germline V gives CDR1 MNHEY, CDR2 SVGAGI.

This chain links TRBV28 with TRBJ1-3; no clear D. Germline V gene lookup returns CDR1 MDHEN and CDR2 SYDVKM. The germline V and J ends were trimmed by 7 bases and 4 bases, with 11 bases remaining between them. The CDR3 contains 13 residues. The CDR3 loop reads CASNTPVGNTIYF. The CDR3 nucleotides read TGTGCCAGCAATACTCCCGTCGGAAACACCATATATTTT.

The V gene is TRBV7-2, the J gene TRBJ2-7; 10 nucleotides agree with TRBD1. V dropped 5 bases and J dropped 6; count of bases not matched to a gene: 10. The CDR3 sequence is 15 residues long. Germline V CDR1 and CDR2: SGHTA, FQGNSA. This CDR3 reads CASSRVGTGVREQYF. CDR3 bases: TGTGCCAGCAGCCGGGTGGGGACAGGGGTTCGCGAGCAGTACTTC.